These T cell receptor beta chains were read from a single sample in a study of blood T cell repertoires in COVID-19. TCRdb keeps only in-frame clones here, not all; method: immunoSEQ multiplex PCR. The table lists about 150,000 clones, more than 75% of them singletons. The sample comprised peripheral blood. The receptor source for this set is a man aged 45-65 years who had recovered from COVID-19. The CDR3 runs from the conserved cysteine through the conserved F or W. Each record gives: CDR3 protein, J gene, CDR3 length, V gene.

CDR3: CASSLLRGAMNTEAFF
J: TRBJ1-1
length: 16
V: TRBV27

CDR3: CASSPSRTGELFF
J: TRBJ2-2
length: 13
V: TRBV10-2

CDR3: CASSPFWGATNEKLFF
J: TRBJ1-4
length: 16
V: TRBV5-6

CDR3: CASSRTGGHNEQFF
J: TRBJ2-1
length: 14
V: TRBV6-5

CDR3: CASSQHRGINSYEQYF
J: TRBJ2-7
length: 16
V: TRBV4-3

CDR3: CASSAGLAGGAQYF
J: TRBJ2-5
length: 14
V: TRBV19

CDR3: CASSQRTANYGYTF
J: TRBJ1-2
length: 14
V: TRBV18

CDR3: CASSSGQGNQPQHF
J: TRBJ1-5
length: 14
V: TRBV7-9

CDR3: CASSEEGSRLIVGYGYTF
J: TRBJ1-2
length: 18
V: TRBV6-1

CDR3: CASSSQGSSYNSPLHF
J: TRBJ1-6
length: 16
V: TRBV7-9

CDR3: CASRLRGLADTQYF
J: TRBJ2-3
length: 14
V: TRBV6-5

CDR3: CASSRQGVRETQYF
J: TRBJ2-5
length: 14
V: TRBV19

CDR3: CASSLVSGGATGELFF
J: TRBJ2-2
length: 16
V: TRBV5-4

CDR3: CASSEDRQYINTEAFF
J: TRBJ1-1
length: 16
V: TRBV6-1

CDR3: CASSHRLAGDKSSYEQYF
J: TRBJ2-7
length: 18
V: TRBV11-2

CDR3: CASSQVVTDVNTEAFF
J: TRBJ1-1
length: 16
V: TRBV4-3

CDR3: CASGWGREGYSNQPQHF
J: TRBJ1-5
length: 17
V: TRBV12-5

CDR3: CASSQEPQGGSPLHF
J: TRBJ1-6
length: 15
V: TRBV3-1/TRBV3-2

CDR3: CASSRTSWSSYEQYF
J: TRBJ2-7
length: 15
V: TRBV28

CDR3: CATSRDTGNTEAFF
J: TRBJ1-1
length: 14
V: TRBV15

CDR3: CASSQESGYTGELFF
J: TRBJ2-2
length: 15
V: TRBV4-3

CDR3: CASIGQSNQPQHF
J: TRBJ1-5
length: 13
V: TRBV6-5

CDR3: CASSANRDAGELFF
J: TRBJ2-2
length: 14
V: TRBV11-3

CDR3: CASSLEGTVSGANVLTF
J: TRBJ2-6
length: 17
V: TRBV5-1

CDR3: CASSVGLATHEQFF
J: TRBJ2-1
length: 14
V: TRBV11-2

CDR3: CSGGTGIHTGELFF
J: TRBJ2-2
length: 14
V: TRBV29-1

CDR3: CATSDSGQGTDTQYF
J: TRBJ2-3
length: 15
V: TRBV24-1

CDR3: CASSPGTGGSRLSTEAFF
J: TRBJ1-1
length: 18
V: TRBV4-3

CDR3: CASSLAEAAYNEQFF
J: TRBJ2-1
length: 15
V: TRBV7-2

CDR3: CASSVGGSSSYNSPLHF
J: TRBJ1-6
length: 17
V: TRBV9

CDR3: CASSYNVASGGAGTDTQYF
J: TRBJ2-3
length: 19
V: TRBV9

CDR3: CAIRRTGDTEAFF
J: TRBJ1-1
length: 13
V: TRBV10-3

CDR3: CASSTLPGEGNTEAFF
J: TRBJ1-1
length: 16
V: TRBV19

CDR3: CASSFTGGTGNTIYF
J: TRBJ1-3
length: 15
V: TRBV5-1

CDR3: CASSVTGQGVRVYGYTF
J: TRBJ1-2
length: 17
V: TRBV27

CDR3: CASSFAGDQPQHF
J: TRBJ1-5
length: 13
V: TRBV11-2

CDR3: CASSQDAGRIQYF
J: TRBJ2-4
length: 13
V: TRBV4-3

CDR3: CASSPRGYEQYF
J: TRBJ2-7
length: 12
V: TRBV7-2

CDR3: CASSQDSVLRSEAFF
J: TRBJ1-1
length: 15
V: TRBV3-1/TRBV3-2

CDR3: CASSDFRGNYGYTF
J: TRBJ1-2
length: 14
V: TRBV2

CDR3: CASSLEGHTEAFF
J: TRBJ1-1
length: 13
V: TRBV7-9

CDR3: CASSLAGLAIHEQYF
J: TRBJ2-7
length: 15
V: TRBV11-2